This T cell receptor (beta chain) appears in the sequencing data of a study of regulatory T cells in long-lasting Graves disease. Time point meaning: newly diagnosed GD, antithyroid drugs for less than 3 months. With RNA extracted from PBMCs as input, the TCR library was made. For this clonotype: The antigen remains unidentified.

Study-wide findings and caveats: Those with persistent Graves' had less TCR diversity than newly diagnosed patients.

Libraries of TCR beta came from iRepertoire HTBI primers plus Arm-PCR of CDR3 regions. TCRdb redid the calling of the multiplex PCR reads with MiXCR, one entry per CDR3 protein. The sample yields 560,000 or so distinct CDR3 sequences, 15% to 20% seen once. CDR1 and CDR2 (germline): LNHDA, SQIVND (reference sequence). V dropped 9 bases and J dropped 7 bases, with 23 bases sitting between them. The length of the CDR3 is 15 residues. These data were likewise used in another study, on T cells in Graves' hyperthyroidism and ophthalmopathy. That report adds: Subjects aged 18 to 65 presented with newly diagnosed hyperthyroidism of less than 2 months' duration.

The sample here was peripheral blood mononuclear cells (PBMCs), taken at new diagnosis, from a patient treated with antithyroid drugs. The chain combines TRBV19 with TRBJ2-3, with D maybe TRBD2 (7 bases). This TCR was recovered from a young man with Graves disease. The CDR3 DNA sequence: TGTGCCAGCTCTAGGGGGGGGACACCGGAAAATACGCAGTATTTT. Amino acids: CASSRGGTPENTQYF. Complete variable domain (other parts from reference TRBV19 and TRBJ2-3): DGGITQSPKYLFRKEGQNVTLSCEQNLNHDAMYWYRQDPGQGLRLIYYSQIVNDFQKGDIAEGYSVSREKKESFPLTVTSAQKNPTAFYLCASSRGGTPENTQYFGPGTRLTVL.